This T cell receptor (beta chain) was sequenced in a study of neurological immune-mediated disorders (dated by TCRdb to between 2019 and 2020). Describing the broader study: Among the 34 multiple sclerosis patients, relapsing-remitting MS accounted for approximately 30 and secondary progressive MS accounted for 3. Alongside PBMC samples, the set of approximately 100 TCR-beta libraries contained longitudinal samples, technical triplicates, and paired CD4+ and CD8+ T-cell subsets that had been sorted. The cohort was made up of 68 subjects, consisting of roughly 14 HAM/TSP patients, roughly 35 multiple sclerosis patients and 20 or so healthy controls. Using UMI-based sequencing, the study compared peripheral blood TCR-beta repertoires from patients with HTLV-I-associated myelopathy (HAM/TSP), patients with multiple sclerosis, and healthy controls.

Unsorted PBMC libraries were generated from 2 million PBMCs stored in RNAlater at -80 °C until RNA extraction. The multiple sclerosis patients were enrolled in a US clinical protocol that used magnetic resonance imaging to evaluate disease progression. Peripheral blood was subjected to Ficoll-Hypaque density gradient centrifugation to isolate PBMCs, which were then cryopreserved in liquid nitrogen. General findings and caveats noted by the study authors: TCR clonal expansion was highest in HAM/TSP patients and lowest in MS patients, with MS patients falling below even healthy controls. No identical CDR3 amino acid sequences were found to be shared among expanded clones across subjects, suggesting that TCR-beta repertoires were private in all groups. No association of the MS cluster with clinical or MRI features was observed, and the need for larger cohorts was stated by the authors. Repertoires from 18 of 34 MS patients were grouped by phylogenetic analysis into a cluster of related CDR3 sequences, suggesting a possible repertoire-level signature.

V drops 1 base and J drops 0 bases, leaving 12 bases in between. For CDR1 and CDR2, the germline V gene (reference sequence) lists SGHKS and YYEKEE. The CDR3 goes from the cysteine to the phenylalanine over 16 residues. The retained sequence is limited to the CDR3, 48 bases, with the frame set at the first base. This clonotype was observed many times. Its antigen is currently not known. Base qualities are not provided; no much larger clone lies one nucleotide away. To synthesize cDNA, template-switch 5'RACE was performed with a primer carrying a 10-nucleotide random unique molecular identifier so that each TCR transcript was tagged. Every sequencing run covered 15-18 subjects and yielded more than 180 million TCR-beta sequences. Total RNA was extracted with the RNeasy kit. Using the KAPA Real-time Library Amplification kit, TCR-beta VDJ regions were amplified with primers for the TCR constant region and the 5'RACE anchor. A first PCR added sample indexes and Illumina adaptors, and a second PCR then raised library yield. The roughly 650 bp TCR product was size-selected on a 2% E-gel SizeSelection system after Ampure bead purification. Before pooling, library quality was checked on a Bioanalyzer, concentration was measured with Qubit, and libraries were quantified with the Kapa Library Quantification kit. An Illumina HiSeq 2500 was used to sequence the libraries paired-end at 2 x 150 bp. To increase sequence diversity, about 25-31% phiX was spiked into each library pool. The source study handled its data this way. The UMI-based MiGEC pipeline processed quality-filtered reads and removed over 80% of raw TCR sequences during error correction. IMGT germline references were used for aligning VDJ genes, and each clonotype was defined as a unique CDR3 amino acid sequence together with its V-J genes. Clonal expansion, Shannon diversity and CDR3 relatedness were evaluated with VDJtools (CalcPairwiseDistances, ClusterSamples), while phylogenetic trees were built in CLCbio workbench. A clone was classed as expanded if it had 8 or more unique UMIs, a cutoff based on coefficient-of-variation modelling across technical triplicates. TCRdb handled the public reads itself, with Q25 trimming in fastp and clone calling in MiXCR, and kept productive beta chains. CDR3 protein duplicates are merged, each entry listing the most common genes and DNA. The authors' filters were not applied to this entry. In this sample the table shows tens of thousands of distinct CDR3 sequences, around 4% of which occur a single time. Approximately 1.6% of the sample is in the top ten clones.

The source of this sequence is a man between 25 and 39 years old with multiple sclerosis. Here the chain combines TRBV5-5 and TRBJ2-3, with the D gene uncertain. The source material was PBMCs. CDR3 loop: CASSLLADLSTDTQYF. At the DNA level, the sequence is TGTGCCAGCAGCTTGTTGGCGGATCTTAGCACAGATACGCAGTATTTT.